The text below deals with one T cell receptor beta chain. This clonotype was detected ten times or more. Its target antigen remains unknown. Qualities for individual bases were not recorded, and no much larger clone is one base off. The sample is drawn from a study of T cells in Graves' hyperthyroidism and ophthalmopathy (dated by TCRdb to the late 2010s). As for the study more broadly: Peripheral blood samples were taken at the time of initial diagnosis, prior to any treatment. The 100 or so discovery patients were randomly split 7:3 into training and test sets. Whether ophthalmopathy could be predicted prospectively was tested in an independent validation cohort made up of under 20 hyperthyroidism patients plus 17 patients who later progressed to ophthalmopathy. According to the paper, TCR Vbeta CDR3 sequencing was carried out on approximately 140 peripheral blood samples, which came from fewer than 50 ophthalmopathy, some 73 hyperthyroidism and around 17 progressor patients. A discovery cohort of about a hundred patients, roughly 40 with Graves' ophthalmopathy and approximately 60 with stable Graves' hyperthyroidism, was used to find distinguishing TCR V-J signatures. Following sampling, methimazole starting at 30 mg daily was given to hyperthyroidism patients, and high-dose intravenous methylprednisolone was given to ophthalmopathy patients. In addition, the study compared T-cell repertoires in thyroid tissue and in blood from roughly six Graves' hyperthyroidism patients.

Hyperthyroidism patients were newly diagnosed, with disease duration under 2 months, and aged 18 to 65 years. Exclusion was applied to patients with uncontrolled infections, other autoimmune diseases, pregnancy or lactation. Diagnoses were established on the basis of clinical symptoms, serum thyroxine and TRAb, thyroid ultrasound, and orbital computed tomography. Blood from progressor patients was collected at the time of first diagnosis with hyperthyroidism, before any ophthalmopathy symptoms had appeared. PBMCs were isolated from 7.5 to 10 ml of fresh peripheral blood by Ficoll-Paque density gradient centrifugation. Progressor patients were initially diagnosed with Graves' hyperthyroidism and developed ophthalmopathy during follow-up. Trizol reagent was used to extract total RNA, and RNA quality was then checked on an Agilent 2100 Bioanalyzer. General study outcomes and caveats: In validation, the model predicted progression to ophthalmopathy a median of about 6.5 months before onset, with approximately 70% sensitivity and around 76% specificity. A model built on a 13 V-J signature distinguished ophthalmopathy from stable hyperthyroidism, reaching roughly 88% sensitivity and about 81% specificity in cross-validation and 80%/75% in testing. Most expanded thyroid clonotypes (frequency above 0.001) were also detected in blood, a finding suggesting that blood repertoires may reflect thyroid immune responses. No statistical method was used to fix the sample size in advance, and group allocation was not hidden from the investigators.

The CDR3 numbers 18 residues from cysteine through phenylalanine. Just CDR3 DNA is preserved here, 54 bases in frame from base 1. Reading the germline V gene (reference sequence) gives CDR1 PRHDT and CDR2 FYEKMQ. V is pruned by 5 bases and J by 0 bases, leaving 14 bases of the junction without a gene match. Amplification of TCR beta CDR3 regions was carried out from RNA transcripts. The TCR CDR3 was subjected to a first round of RT-PCR using the HTBI primer set and the Qiagen OneStep RT-PCR kit. Libraries were constructed in a second round of multiplex PCR, after which size selection and purification were performed. Paired-end sequencing of the libraries was performed with 100 bp reads on an Illumina HiSeq2000. For the original study's pipeline: Raw data were processed with SOAPnuke, discarding reads with adapters, uncalled bases, mean Phred below 15, or no exact constant-primer or identifier match. COPE v1.2.5 was used to merge the high-quality paired reads, and each unique nucleotide sequence was defined as a clonotype. MiTCR v1.1 was used to align clonotypes to the IMGT TRBV, TRBD and TRBJ reference segments. The analysis included only V-J combinations with a frequency above 0.0001, which together covered around 99% of the repertoires. The TCS score was defined as the ratio of F50 (clonal expansion) to E x V (chaos), calculated using BLOSUM62-based TCRdist between CDR3 peptides within each V-J. Welch's t-statistics and random forest reduced 500 to 650 V-J features to some 14, which were used in a naive Bayes classifier (R e1071). The public reads were run again by TCRdb, first through fastp at Q25 and then through MiXCR, and only productive beta chains were kept. Merged by CDR3 protein, the rows form single entries marked with the most common genes and DNA. TCRdb, rather than the study authors, made the V and J calls. This sample holds around 290,000 distinct CDR3 sequences; roughly 15% were observed only once. Almost 8% of the sample is taken by the ten largest.

This receptor chain uses TRBV13 and TRBJ2-3, and TRBD2 aligns with 7 junction nucleotides. The sample taken for sequencing was blood. This clonotype was sampled from a woman aged 25-40 years with Graves' hyperthyroidism that later progressed to Graves' ophthalmopathy. The CDR3 region: CASSPKKASGSSTDTQYF. At the DNA level, the sequence is TGTGCCAGCAGCCCAAAGAAAGCTAGCGGTTCTAGCACAGATACGCAGTATTTT.